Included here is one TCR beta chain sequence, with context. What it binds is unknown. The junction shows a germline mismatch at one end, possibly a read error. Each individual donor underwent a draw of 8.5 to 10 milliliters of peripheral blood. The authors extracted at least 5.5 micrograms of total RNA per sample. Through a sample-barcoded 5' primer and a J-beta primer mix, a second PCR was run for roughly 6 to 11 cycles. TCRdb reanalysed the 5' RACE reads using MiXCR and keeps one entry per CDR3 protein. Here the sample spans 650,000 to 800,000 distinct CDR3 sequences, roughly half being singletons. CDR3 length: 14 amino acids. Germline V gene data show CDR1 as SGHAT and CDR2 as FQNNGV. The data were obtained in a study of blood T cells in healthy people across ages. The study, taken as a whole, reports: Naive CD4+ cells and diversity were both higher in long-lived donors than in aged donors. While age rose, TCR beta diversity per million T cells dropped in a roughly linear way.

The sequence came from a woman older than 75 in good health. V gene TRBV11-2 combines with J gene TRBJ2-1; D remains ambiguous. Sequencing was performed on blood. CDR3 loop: CAGSYILSYNEQFF. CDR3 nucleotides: TGCGCCGGCAGCTACATTTTGTCCTACAATGAGCAGTTCTTC.